Each of the 9 T cell receptor beta chains below was sequenced from the same sample in a study of shared clonotypes between healthy human individuals. Only in-frame clones appear in the TCRdb table, and some are missing; sequencing was by immunoSEQ multiplex PCR. Among fewer than 850,000 clones listed, 90% were seen once. The specimen sequenced was memory CD8+ T cells from PBMCs. Subset meaning: CD45RO+ cells pooled with CCR7-negative TemRA cells. These receptors originate from a man between 18 and 29 years old in good health. Some clones in this sample may be carry-over from other donors' samples.

The chain uses TRBV9 and TRBJ2-1; 9 bases agree with TRBD1. Germline CDR1 SGDLS, CDR2 YYNGEE. V gave up 2 bases and J gave up 0 bases; unmatched junction bases: 3. The CDR3 extends over 16 amino acids. CDR3 region: CASSVRQGVSYNEQFF. The CDR3 DNA follows: TGTGCCAGCAGCGTCAGACAGGGGGTCTCCTACAATGAGCAGTTCTTC.

This clone was seen a single time. The chain carries TRBV11-2 and TRBJ2-5; D perhaps matches TRBD1 (6 bases). This CDR3 has 14 residues. From germline, CDR1 is SGHAT and CDR2 FQNNGV. V was cut by 3 bases and J by 7 bases, with 15 bases left in between. The CDR3 DNA reads TGTGCCAGCAGCTTTAACAGGCCACAGGGGACCCAGTACTTC. Protein product: CASSFNRPQGTQYF. The full variable domain, completed using reference TRBV11-2 and TRBJ2-5, is EAGVAQSPRYKIIEKRQSVAFWCNPISGHATLYWYQQILGQGPKLLIQFQNNGVVDDSQLPKDRFSAERLKGVDSTLKIQPAKLEDSAVYLCASSFNRPQGTQYFGPGTRLLVL.

The rearrangement joins TRBV5-6 to TRBJ2-7; D may be TRBD1 or TRBD2 (5 bases each). This CDR3 region has 19 residues. Trimming pared 4 bases from V and 2 bases from J, leaving 28 bases between. Germline lookup yields CDR1 SGHDT and CDR2 YYEEEE. The CDR3 region has the DNA TGTGCCAGCAGCCTGGGACCCTGGACTGGGGTTAGGGAGACCTACGAGCAGTACTTC. Amino acids: CASSLGPWTGVRETYEQYF.

The chain employs TRBV5-4 and TRBJ2-3; TRBD1 matches 9 bases. This CDR3 is 15 amino acids long. The germline CDR1 and CDR2 sequences are SGHNT and YYREEE (reference sequence). With V trimmed by 0 bases and J by 1 base, 0 bases remained unmatched. The CDR3 region is CASSLGTGGTDTQYF. The CDR3 DNA follows: TGTGCCAGCAGCTTGGGGACAGGGGGCACAGATACGCAGTATTTT. The complete variable domain, with remaining parts taken from reference TRBV5-4 and TRBJ2-3, reads ETGVTQSPTHLIKTRGQQVTLRCSSQSGHNTVSWYQQALGQGPQFIFQYYREEENGRGNFPPRFSGLQFPNYSSELNVNALELDDSALYLCASSLGTGGTDTQYFGPGTRLTVL.

V usage is TRBV27 and J usage is TRBJ1-5; 7 positions match TRBD1. Germline values: CDR1 MNHEY, CDR2 SMNVEV (reference sequence). The CDR3 is 14 amino acids. With 6 bases clipped from V and 6 bases from J, the junction kept 8 bases outside the gene matches. The CDR3 spells CASRFTGEGQPQHF. DNA for the CDR3: TGTGCCAGCAGATTTACAGGGGAGGGTCAGCCCCAGCATTTT.

The chain carries TRBV7-3 and TRBJ2-5; D call uncertain. The V and J ends lost 5 bases and 1 base respectively, with 8 bases between them. The CDR3 spans 13 residues. The V gene's germline CDR1 is SGHTA and CDR2 FQGTGA. CDR3 nucleotide sequence: TGTGCCAGCAGCGAAGAGACCCAAGAGACCCAGTACTTC. Amino acids: CASSEETQETQYF.

This CDR3 is CASSPVRVGEKLFF. The CDR3 nucleotides are TGCGCCAGCAGCCCGGTCCGAGTGGGTGAAAAACTGTTTTTT. The V and J genes are TRBV4-1 and TRBJ1-4; D gene ambiguous. The CDR3 loop spans 14 amino acids. The germline V gene encodes CDR1 MGHRA and CDR2 YSYEKL. V lost 4 bases to trimming and J lost 7 bases, with 13 bases between them.

The chain combines TRBV6-5 with TRBJ1-3; D gene unclear. V was pared by 2 bases and J by 0 bases, with 8 bases between. Looked up from germline, CDR1 is MNHEY and CDR2 is SVGAGI. The CDR3 runs to 15 residues. CDR3 residues: CASSYTVSSGNTIYF. The CDR3 DNA is TGTGCCAGCAGTTACACAGTAAGCTCTGGAAACACCATATATTTT.

The chain couples TRBV2 to TRBJ2-1; D is perhaps TRBD2 (6 bases). Germline assignment: CDR1 SNHLY and CDR2 FYNNEI. V dropped 8 bases and J dropped 8 bases, with 19 bases sitting between them. This CDR3 region has 14 residues. DNA of the CDR3: TGTGCCAGCGCAGACCGGGAGATTCTCGATGAGCAGTTCTTC. Amino acids: CASADREILDEQFF.